This entry concerns a single T cell receptor beta chain. This CDR3 contains 16 residues. With 3 bases clipped from V and 3 bases from J, the junction kept 9 bases outside the gene matches. Germline loops: CDR1 SGHKS, CDR2 YYEKEE (reference sequence). PCR involved 60 Vbeta and 13 Jbeta primers. The assay was immunoSEQ multiplex PCR, and TCRdb's table has in-frame clones only and misses some. The sample records 170,000 or so clones, 75% to 80% being singletons. There were likely unrecorded immune exposures, though donors were nominally healthy when sampled. The record originates from a study of cytomegalovirus exposure and HLA in healthy donors. In the study overall: From donors who were HLA-typed, an early data release held around 80 million unique TCRs.

Sample: PBMCs. The chain couples TRBV5-5 to TRBJ1-2; 9 nucleotides agree with TRBD1. The receptor comes from a woman aged 40 to 49 in good health and CMV-seronegative. For the CDR3, the DNA is TGTGCCAGCAGCTGGGACAGGGAATATATCTACTATGGCTACACCTTC. Translating it yields CASSWDREYIYYGYTF.